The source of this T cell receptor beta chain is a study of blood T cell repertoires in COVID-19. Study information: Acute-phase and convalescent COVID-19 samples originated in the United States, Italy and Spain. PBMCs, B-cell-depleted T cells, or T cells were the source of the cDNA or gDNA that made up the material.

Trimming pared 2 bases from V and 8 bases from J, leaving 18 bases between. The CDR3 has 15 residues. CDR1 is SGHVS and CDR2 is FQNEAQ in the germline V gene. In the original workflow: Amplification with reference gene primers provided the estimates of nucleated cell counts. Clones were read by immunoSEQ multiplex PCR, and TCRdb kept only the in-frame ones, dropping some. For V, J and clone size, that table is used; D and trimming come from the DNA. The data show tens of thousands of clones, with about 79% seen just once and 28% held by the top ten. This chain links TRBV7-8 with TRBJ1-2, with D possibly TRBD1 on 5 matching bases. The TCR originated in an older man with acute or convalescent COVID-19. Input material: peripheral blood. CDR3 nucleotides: TGTGCCAGCAGCTTATCTCAGGGCAGGGTGAGCGGCTACACCTTC. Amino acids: CASSLSQGRVSGYTF.